A selection of T cell receptor beta chains follows, all from one sample in a study of OX40 agonist ivuxolimab in advanced cancers. Produced via immunoSEQ multiplex PCR; TCRdb's table is partial and in-frame only. This sample has roughly 69,000 clones, with around 87% found just once. The specimen comprised CD4+ or CD8+ T cells sorted from blood, sampled in a trial of the OX40 agonist ivuxolimab. These receptors were obtained from an adult with an advanced solid tumor such as melanoma, head and neck, liver or kidney cancer. The CDR3 runs from the conserved cysteine through the conserved F or W. A D gene is named only where the DNA matches it firmly. The size field is filled for only some rows; it gives once, few, many or a size class.

d_gene: -; v_gene: TRBV7-9; abundance: -; j_gene: TRBJ2-5; CDR3aa: CASSFSRETQYF; CDR3nt: TGTGCCAGCAGCTTTTCCAGAGAGACCCAGTACTTC
d_gene: -; v_gene: TRBV19; abundance: once; j_gene: TRBJ1-2; CDR3aa: CASSTRQRDGYTF; CDR3nt: TGTGCCAGTAGTACCCGACAGCGAGATGGCTACACCTTC
d_gene: -; v_gene: TRBV5-1; abundance: once; j_gene: TRBJ2-7; CDR3aa: CASSLGQSSYEQYF; CDR3nt: TGCGCCAGCAGCTTGGGCCAGAGCTCCTACGAGCAGTACTTC
d_gene: -; v_gene: TRBV7-2; abundance: -; j_gene: TRBJ2-7; CDR3aa: CASSAGPVYEQYF; CDR3nt: TGTGCCAGCAGCGCCGGTCCGGTCTACGAGCAGTACTTC
d_gene: -; v_gene: TRBV7-2; abundance: -; j_gene: TRBJ1-1; CDR3aa: CASSLQQIEAFF; CDR3nt: TGTGCCAGCAGCTTACAACAGATTGAAGCTTTCTTT
d_gene: -; v_gene: TRBV2; abundance: few; j_gene: TRBJ1-1; CDR3aa: CASSNRVTEAFF; CDR3nt: TGTGCCAGCAGCAACAGGGTTACTGAAGCTTTCTTT
d_gene: -; v_gene: TRBV6-1; abundance: -; j_gene: TRBJ1-3; CDR3aa: CASSGYTSSGNTIYF; CDR3nt: TGTGCCAGCAGTGGATACACGAGCTCTGGAAACACCATATATTTT
d_gene: TRBD1; v_gene: TRBV11-2; abundance: many; j_gene: TRBJ1-3; CDR3aa: CASSPTGTAGNTIYF; CDR3nt: TGTGCCAGCAGCCCTACAGGGACAGCTGGAAACACCATATATTTT
d_gene: TRBD1; v_gene: TRBV28; abundance: -; j_gene: TRBJ1-1; CDR3aa: CASRTGPEAFF; CDR3nt: TGTGCCAGCAGGACAGGGCCTGAAGCTTTCTTT
d_gene: TRBD2; v_gene: TRBV18; abundance: -; j_gene: TRBJ2-3; CDR3aa: CASSPTSGRRIDTQYF; CDR3nt: TGTGCCAGCTCACCCACTAGCGGGAGACGTATAGATACGCAGTATTTT
d_gene: -; v_gene: TRBV7-2; abundance: -; j_gene: TRBJ1-6; CDR3aa: CASSLSPGSPGSPLHF; CDR3nt: TGTGCCAGCAGCCTAAGCCCAGGGAGTCCTGGTTCACCCCTCCACTTT
d_gene: -; v_gene: TRBV5-4; abundance: -; j_gene: TRBJ2-7; CDR3aa: CASSPLDRDYEQYF; CDR3nt: TGTGCCAGCAGCCCATTGGACCGAGATTACGAGCAGTACTTC
d_gene: TRBD2; v_gene: TRBV19; abundance: -; j_gene: TRBJ2-3; CDR3aa: CASSGNSGTSGRGVTDTQYF; CDR3nt: TGTGCCAGTAGTGGTAACAGCGGGACTAGCGGGAGGGGGGTCACAGATACGCAGTATTTT
d_gene: -; v_gene: TRBV5-6; abundance: -; j_gene: TRBJ1-1; CDR3aa: CASSLQGRNTEAFF; CDR3nt: TGTGCCAGCAGCTTGCAGGGAAGGAACACTGAAGCTTTCTTT
d_gene: TRBD1; v_gene: TRBV11-1; abundance: -; j_gene: TRBJ1-1; CDR3aa: CASSADRREAFF; CDR3nt: TGTGCCAGCAGCGCGGACAGGAGAGAAGCTTTCTTT
d_gene: -; v_gene: TRBV5-5; abundance: -; j_gene: TRBJ1-4; CDR3aa: CASSVDGNSNEKLFF; CDR3nt: TGTGCCAGCAGCGTCGACGGAAACTCTAATGAAAAACTGTTTTTT
d_gene: TRBD1; v_gene: TRBV6-5; abundance: -; j_gene: TRBJ1-2; CDR3aa: CASRKTGEGTYGYTF; CDR3nt: TGTGCCAGCAGAAAAACAGGGGAAGGAACCTATGGCTACACCTTC
d_gene: -; v_gene: TRBV6-1; abundance: once; j_gene: TRBJ2-2; CDR3aa: CASSEIGGGGELFF; CDR3nt: TGTGCCAGCAGTGAAATAGGGGGAGGCGGGGAGCTGTTTTTT
d_gene: TRBD1; v_gene: TRBV7-7; abundance: -; j_gene: TRBJ2-5; CDR3aa: CASSLAGGEETQYF; CDR3nt: TGTGCCAGCAGCTTAGCAGGGGGCGAAGAGACCCAGTACTTC
d_gene: -; v_gene: TRBV27; abundance: -; j_gene: TRBJ1-3; CDR3aa: CASSRAGKSSGNTIYF; CDR3nt: TGTGCCAGCAGTCGGGCAGGGAAAAGCTCTGGAAACACCATATATTTT
d_gene: TRBD1; v_gene: TRBV11-2; abundance: -; j_gene: TRBJ1-1; CDR3aa: CASSFSSTGDPAFF; CDR3nt: TGTGCCAGCAGCTTCTCCTCCACAGGGGACCCAGCTTTCTTT
d_gene: TRBD2; v_gene: TRBV9; abundance: few; j_gene: TRBJ2-1; CDR3aa: CASSVGNSGRNEQFF; CDR3nt: TGTGCCAGCAGCGTAGGGAATAGCGGGAGGAATGAGCAGTTCTTC
d_gene: -; v_gene: TRBV28; abundance: -; j_gene: TRBJ1-4; CDR3aa: CASSVNGGGNEKLFF; CDR3nt: TGTGCCAGCAGTGTGAATGGGGGAGGTAACGAAAAACTGTTTTTT
d_gene: -; v_gene: TRBV18; abundance: -; j_gene: TRBJ1-1; CDR3aa: CASSPNGNTEAFF; CDR3nt: TGTGCCAGCTCACCAAACGGTAACACTGAAGCTTTCTTT
d_gene: -; v_gene: TRBV30; abundance: -; j_gene: TRBJ2-3; CDR3aa: CAWSVEIANTQYF; CDR3nt: TGTGCCTGGAGTGTAGAGATAGCAAATACGCAGTATTTT
d_gene: -; v_gene: TRBV30; abundance: -; j_gene: TRBJ1-6; CDR3aa: CAWSVGGIAYNSPLHF; CDR3nt: TGTGCCTGGAGTGTAGGAGGGATCGCCTATAATTCACCCCTCCACTTT
d_gene: -; v_gene: TRBV19; abundance: -; j_gene: TRBJ2-7; CDR3aa: CASSISPGATYEQYF; CDR3nt: TGTGCCAGTAGTATAAGTCCAGGGGCGACCTACGAGCAGTACTTC
d_gene: -; v_gene: TRBV18; abundance: -; j_gene: TRBJ1-5; CDR3aa: CASSPGASGNQPQHF; CDR3nt: TGTGCCAGCTCACCGGGCGCATCTGGGAATCAGCCCCAGCATTTT
d_gene: -; v_gene: TRBV5-1; abundance: few; j_gene: TRBJ2-2; CDR3aa: CASSLAVTGTSTGELFF; CDR3nt: TGCGCCAGCAGCTTGGCCGTCACGGGGACGTCGACCGGGGAGCTGTTTTTT
d_gene: TRBD2; v_gene: TRBV7-2; abundance: -; j_gene: TRBJ2-5; CDR3aa: CASSFSTSGRGETQYF; CDR3nt: TGTGCCAGCAGCTTCTCTACTAGCGGGAGGGGGGAGACCCAGTACTTC
d_gene: -; v_gene: TRBV7-9; abundance: -; j_gene: TRBJ2-1; CDR3aa: CASTHARDEQFF; CDR3nt: TGTGCCAGCACCCACGCACGGGATGAGCAGTTCTTC
d_gene: TRBD1; v_gene: TRBV5-5; abundance: once; j_gene: TRBJ1-5; CDR3aa: CASSLGDRLGPQHF; CDR3nt: TGTGCCAGCAGCTTGGGGGACAGGTTAGGGCCCCAGCATTTT
d_gene: -; v_gene: TRBV6-5; abundance: -; j_gene: TRBJ2-5; CDR3aa: CASSYLSRKETQYF; CDR3nt: TGTGCCAGCAGTTACCTTTCGCGCAAAGAGACCCAGTACTTC
d_gene: TRBD1; v_gene: TRBV6-1; abundance: -; j_gene: TRBJ2-7; CDR3aa: CASRDGQGRGGEQYF; CDR3nt: TGTGCCAGCAGAGATGGACAGGGCCGCGGCGGGGAGCAGTACTTC
d_gene: TRBD1; v_gene: TRBV28; abundance: -; j_gene: TRBJ1-4; CDR3aa: CASSSGQGPATNEKLFF; CDR3nt: TGTGCCAGCAGTTCGGGACAGGGACCCGCAACTAATGAAAAACTGTTTTTT
d_gene: -; v_gene: TRBV30; abundance: -; j_gene: TRBJ1-1; CDR3aa: CAWSPRAAATEAFF; CDR3nt: TGTGCCTGGAGTCCCCGGGCCGCGGCCACTGAAGCTTTCTTT
d_gene: -; v_gene: TRBV7-9; abundance: few; j_gene: TRBJ1-2; CDR3aa: CASSSPEGPGGYTF; CDR3nt: TGTGCCAGCAGCTCACCGGAGGGGCCGGGTGGCTACACCTTC
d_gene: -; v_gene: TRBV19; abundance: -; j_gene: TRBJ2-1; CDR3aa: CASSMAGPNEQFF; CDR3nt: TGTGCCAGTAGTATGGCGGGGCCAAATGAGCAGTTCTTC
d_gene: TRBD1; v_gene: TRBV7-9; abundance: -; j_gene: TRBJ2-7; CDR3aa: CASSLGTGAYEQYF; CDR3nt: TGTGCCAGCAGCTTAGGGACAGGAGCCTACGAGCAGTACTTC
d_gene: -; v_gene: TRBV28; abundance: -; j_gene: TRBJ2-7; CDR3aa: CASSQGTATSSYEQYF; CDR3nt: TGTGCCAGCAGTCAGGGGACGGCGACTAGCTCCTACGAGCAGTACTTC
d_gene: -; v_gene: TRBV19; abundance: -; j_gene: TRBJ1-1; CDR3aa: CASSMGRRLNTEAFF; CDR3nt: TGTGCCAGTAGTATGGGACGGCGGCTGAACACTGAAGCTTTCTTT
d_gene: -; v_gene: TRBV27; abundance: -; j_gene: TRBJ2-5; CDR3aa: CASSSLQGPSQETQYF; CDR3nt: TGTGCCAGCAGTTCCCTACAGGGCCCCAGCCAAGAGACCCAGTACTTC
d_gene: -; v_gene: TRBV7-9; abundance: -; j_gene: TRBJ1-4; CDR3aa: CASSLPEEANEKLFF; CDR3nt: TGTGCCAGCAGCCTGCCCGAAGAGGCTAATGAAAAACTGTTTTTT